This T cell receptor beta chain was captured by sequencing in a study of shared clonotypes between healthy human individuals. V was pared by 2 bases and J by 1 base, with 4 bases of the junction left unmatched. CDR1 is SGHRS, CDR2 YFSETQ, per germline. This CDR3 spans 16 amino acids. Worth noting for this clone: Its antigen remains unknown. At the DNA level, this CDR3 is encoded by other sequences in the same sample as well.

Authors' methods: Filtering differed because ImmunoSEQ produced junction-only sequences that carried no quality scores. This table comes from immunoSEQ multiplex PCR, and its TCRdb copy is limited to in-frame clones, with some not included. V and J calls and clone size are those listed in that table; D and trimming were worked out from the DNA. The sample lists hundreds of thousands of clones, around 73% occurring once. Points from the study as a whole: Sampling covered blood only; tissue repertoires likely differ.

The sample consisted of memory CD4+ T cells sorted from blood. Documented subset: CD45RA-negative fraction. The clonotype comes from a woman aged 25 to 45 in good health. The chain employs TRBV5-1 and TRBJ2-2; TRBD1 matches at 8 bases. This CDR3 reads CASSLLTGVNTGELFF. The CDR3 nucleotides are TGCGCCAGCAGCTTATTGACAGGGGTGAACACCGGGGAGCTGTTTTTT.